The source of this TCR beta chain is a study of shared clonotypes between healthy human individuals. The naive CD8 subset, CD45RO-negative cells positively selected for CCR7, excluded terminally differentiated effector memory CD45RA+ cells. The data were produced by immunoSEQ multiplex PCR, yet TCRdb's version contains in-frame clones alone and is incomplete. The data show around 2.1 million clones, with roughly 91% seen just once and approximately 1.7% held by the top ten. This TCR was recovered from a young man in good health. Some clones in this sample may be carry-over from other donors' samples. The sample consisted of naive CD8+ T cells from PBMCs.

The CDR3 loop reads CAISREQFF. The CDR3 DNA reads as TGTGCCATCTCTCGTGAGCAGTTCTTC. The chain couples TRBV11-2 to TRBJ2-1; D is undetermined. The CDR3 consists of 9 residues. The germline V gene encodes CDR1 SGHAT and CDR2 FQNNGV. The ends were cut back, 10 bases at V and 9 bases at J, with 7 bases in the middle.